This T cell receptor (beta chain) was captured in a study of post-analysis software for immune sequencing data (dated by TCRdb to 2014 to 2015). General notes on the study: The recorded disease courses included relapsing-remitting, secondary progressive and progressive-relapsing multiple sclerosis, and some patients had no subtype annotation. The patient repertoires were set against roughly eleven previously published healthy control repertoires from donors whose ages ranged from roughly 6 to 27 years. A subset of samples was prepared in parallel using single-end sample barcoding, then pooled and co-amplified after Illumina adapter ligation.

At the junction V is shortened by 6 bases and J by 1 base, with 9 bases in between. Per the germline V gene, ENHRY is the CDR1 and SYGVKD is the CDR2. Its CDR3 holds 13 amino acids, cysteine through phenylalanine. Kept here is only the CDR3 DNA, which spans 39 bases and is read in frame from base 1. To demonstrate the VDJtools post-analysis software, the study profiled TCR beta repertoires from the peripheral blood of about a dozen young patients with multiple sclerosis. The multiple sclerosis patients were children and adolescents between roughly 6 and 16 years of age. As for this clonotype: No cognate antigen has been identified for it. Base-call qualities are not available, and no considerably larger clone is one nucleotide away.

Paper-wide results and their limitations: Strong co-clustering of samples prepared in the same batch was shown by direct clustering with F measure, prompting a batch-effect correction. Significantly higher frequencies in patients than in controls were found for about 5 TRBV segments, including TRBV5-6, TRBV5-1 and TRBV20-1. The multiple sclerosis patient group was slightly younger than the control group. Multiple sclerosis patients had significantly lower normalized Chao1 diversity than controls, a result that suggests substantial peripheral T-cell clonal expansion.

Preparation of the library involved PCR. The sample was run on an Illumina HiSeq 2500. Unique molecular identifiers were incorporated into TCR beta cDNA libraries to reduce PCR and sequencing biases. Every 1 to 10 million input T cells yielded approximately 500,000 cDNA molecules, meaning each molecule approximated one T cell. The patient libraries were prepared and sequenced using the same protocol as the earlier healthy control dataset. Samples belonging to the same batch were prepared together, multiplexed and sequenced on a shared HiSeq lane. In the source study's methods: MIGEC was used to process the raw barcoded reads, and molecular identifier groups with only a single read were discarded before consensus assembly and CDR3 extraction. VDJtools was used for post-analysis of the clonotype tables, and diversity was normalized by down-sampling every dataset to the size of the smallest sample. To correct batch-related cross-sample contamination, repertoire overlap clustering matched CDR3 amino acid sequences but not nucleotide sequences. Using fastp at Q25 and MiXCR, TCRdb reprocessed the public reads and kept productive beta chains. Here each entry gathers all rows of one CDR3 protein and keeps the most common genes and DNA. TCRdb, not the authors, supplied the V and J calls. For this sample the table gives more than 500,000 distinct CDR3 sequences, of which about a third were detected only once. The ten largest make up 4.5% to 7.5% of the sample.

The rearranged segments are TRBV10-3 and TRBJ1-1, and TRBD1 may be the D gene, going by 5 matching bases. This clonotype was obtained from a girl under 18 with multiple sclerosis. Sequencing was done on a sample of blood. The CDR3: CAIRATENTEAFF. The DNA is as follows: TGTGCCATCAGGGCGACAGAGAACACTGAAGCTTTCTTT.